Below are 18 T cell receptor beta chains sequenced from a single sample in a study of regulatory and conventional T cells in breast cancer. TCRdb reprocessed the PCR reads with MiXCR, giving one entry per CDR3 protein. The table has roughly 16,000 distinct CDR3 sequences, about 32% seen once. Sequenced material: conventional T cells from blood. The receptors derive from a female donor in good health.

The rearrangement uses TRBV6-6 and TRBJ2-7; unclear D gene. V was pared by 4 bases and J by 6 bases, with 7 bases between. The CDR3 contains 11 residues. Germline assignment: CDR1 MNHNY and CDR2 SVGAGI (reference sequence). CDR3 sequence (DNA): TGTGCCAGCAGTTTCAACTGCGAGCAGTACTTC. Its protein product is CASSFNCEQYF.

This clonotype appeared a few times. The CDR3 sequence: CSVRLAGGHYNEQFF. The CDR3 bases are TGCAGCGTGCGACTAGCGGGAGGCCACTACAATGAGCAGTTCTTC. V usage is TRBV29-1 and J usage is TRBJ2-1; 13 positions agree with TRBD2. Losses at the gene ends were 6 bases for V and 3 bases for J; bases not matched to a gene: 5. This CDR3 contains 15 residues. Germline values: CDR1 SQVTM, CDR2 ANQGSEA.

The chain has TRBV28 and TRBJ1-6; D remains unclear. CDR1 and CDR2 (germline): MDHEN, SYDVKM. CDR3 size: 12 residues. V lost 1 base and J 13 bases, leaving 8 bases between the germline ends. CDR3 sequence (DNA): TGTGCCAGCAGTTTATCCAATGGTCCCCTCCACTTT. This sequence encodes CASSLSNGPLHF. Combining the CDR3 with reference TRBV28 and TRBJ1-6 gives the whole variable domain DVKVTQSSRYLVKRTGEKVFLECVQDMDHENMFWYRQDPGLGLRLIYFSYDVKMKEKGDIPEGYSVSREKKERFSLILESASTNQTSMYLCASSLSNGPLHFGNGTRLTVT.

This clonotype has just a few counts. The chain uses TRBV5-1 and TRBJ2-2; D unresolved. The V end was cut by 0 bases, the J end by 2 bases, with 2 bases between. Germline V gene lookup returns CDR1 SGHRS and CDR2 YFSETQ. The CDR3 spans 13 residues. The CDR3 sequence is CASSLDNTGELFF. The CDR3 coding sequence is TGCGCCAGCAGCTTGGATAACACCGGGGAGCTGTTTTTT.

The chain has TRBV5-1 and TRBJ2-2, with no clear D. The CDR3 is 14 residues long. The germline gives CDR1 SGHRS, CDR2 YFSETQ. V was shortened by 1 base and J by 5 bases, with 9 bases between the two germline ends. The CDR3 here is CASSLWQNTGELFF. CDR3 in DNA: TGCGCCAGCAGCTTGTGGCAGAATACCGGGGAGCTGTTTTTT.

Turning to this clonotype: This sequence may be a read error, since a much larger clone differs from it by one base. This chain links TRBV20-1 with TRBJ1-1; D is possibly TRBD1 (5 bases). The CDR3 has 12 residues. Germline V gene data show CDR1 as DFQATT and CDR2 as SNEGSKA (reference sequence). V lost 3 bases, J lost 0 bases, and 5 bases lay in between. The CDR3 bases are TGCAGTGCTAGCAGGGTGAACACTGAAGCTTTCTTT. It specifies CSASRVNTEAFF.

The chain combines TRBV23-1 with TRBJ1-5; weak D call: TRBD1 (5 bases). TRBV23-1 belongs to the ORF category, with a function that is uncertain. The CDR3 is 13 amino acids. Trimming cost V 6 bases and J 9 bases, with 15 bases left between them. For the CDR3, the DNA is TGCGCCAGCAGCCCGGGAGGACACACGCCCCAGCATTTT. Its protein product is CASSPGGHTPQHF.

For this clonotype: One end of the junction fails to match germline, which may point to a read error. V and J are TRBV30 and TRBJ2-1, with TRBD1 identical over 9 bases. This CDR3 is 15 amino acids long. Germline V gives CDR1 GTSNPN, CDR2 SVGIG (reference sequence). DNA of the CDR3: TGTGTCTGGAGTGGGACAGGGTTGAGTTACAATGAGCAGTTCTTC. Protein: CVWSGTGLSYNEQFF.

V and J are TRBV5-1 and TRBJ2-5; TRBD2 matches 9 bases. Germline assignment: CDR1 SGHRS and CDR2 YFSETQ. The CDR3 spans 14 residues. The ends lost 3 bases at V and 3 bases at J; junction bases unmatched: 3. The CDR3 DNA is TGCGCCAGCAGCTCCGTAGCGGGAGAAGAGACCCAGTACTTC. Protein: CASSSVAGEETQYF.

The V call is TRBV4-1, the J call TRBJ2-7, with a tentative D call TRBD1 (5 bases). Germline values: CDR1 MGHRA, CDR2 YSYEKL. The CDR3 runs to 16 residues. V was pared by 0 bases and J by 2 bases, with 14 bases between. CDR3 bases: TGCGCCAGCAGCCAAGAAGGGCAGGGCGGTCCCTACGAGCAGTACTTC. Its translation is CASSQEGQGGPYEQYF.

A few counts support this clonotype. This rearrangement joins TRBV12-3 or TRBV12-4 to TRBJ2-4, with D perhaps matching TRBD2 (5 bases). CDR3 size: 14 residues. Trimming removed 5 bases at V and 10 bases at J, with 18 bases between. CDR3: CASSLGSGDGIQYF. DNA for the CDR3: TGTGCCAGCAGTCTGGGGTCCGGGGATGGGATTCAGTACTTC.

The chain has TRBV20-1 and TRBJ2-7; 7 nucleotides match TRBD1. This CDR3 has 11 amino acids. Per germline, CDR1 DFQATT and CDR2 SNEGSKA (reference sequence). CDR3 loop: CSVDRGHEQYF. DNA for the CDR3: TGCAGCGTTGATAGGGGGCACGAGCAGTACTTC.

This clonotype was seen a few times. The rearrangement uses TRBV29-1 and TRBJ2-5; D remains unclear. This CDR3 region has 11 residues. CDR1 is SQVTM, CDR2 ANQGSEA, per germline. V was shortened by 2 bases and J by 5 bases, with 6 bases between the two germline ends. CDR3 sequence: CSVELGETQYF. In DNA form, the CDR3 reads TGCAGCGTTGAACTGGGGGAGACCCAGTACTTC. Full variable domain (rest looked up from reference TRBV29-1 and TRBJ2-5): SAVISQKPSRDICQRGTSLTIQCQVDSQVTMMFWYRQQPGQSLTLIATANQGSEATYESGFVIDKFPISRPNLTFSTLTVSNMSPEDSSIYLCSVELGETQYFGPGTRLLVL.

This chain connects TRBV7-3 to TRBJ2-2; possible D gene TRBD2, 6 bases. The CDR3 sequence is 15 residues long. Germline V gene sequence: CDR1 SGHTA, CDR2 FQGTGA. V lost 5 bases, J lost 5 bases, and 15 bases lay in between. CDR3 sequence reads: CASSLRTRGTGELFF. CDR3 nucleotide sequence: TGTGCCAGCAGCCTAAGGACCCGGGGGACCGGGGAGCTGTTTTTT.

This chain joins TRBV12-3 or TRBV12-4 and TRBJ1-4; D is uncertain. This CDR3 is built from 12 residues. Trimming stripped 2 bases from V and 10 bases from J, with 8 bases between. CDR3 sequence (DNA): TGTGCCAGCAGTTTAATCGGCGGAAAACTGTTTTTT. This encodes CASSLIGGKLFF.

The chain couples TRBV5-1 to TRBJ2-3; no clear D gene. Germline V CDR1 and CDR2: SGHRS, YFSETQ. Trimming pared 0 bases from V and 0 bases from J, leaving 11 bases between. CDR3 length equals 16 residues. The CDR3 here is CASSLVLTTSTDTQYF. The CDR3 nucleotides read TGCGCCAGCAGCTTGGTCTTGACAACTAGCACAGATACGCAGTATTTT.

The V gene is TRBV5-1, the J gene TRBJ2-3, with 8 bases that match TRBD1. Per the germline V gene, CDR1 is SGHRS and CDR2 is YFSETQ. This CDR3 is 15 amino acids long. After removal of 4 bases from V and 3 bases from J, the junction contained 7 bases not matched to a gene. CDR3 in amino acids: CASSRTGSGTDTQYF. The DNA for the CDR3 is TGCGCCAGCAGCCGGACAGGGAGTGGGACAGATACGCAGTATTTT.

This clonotype was recorded a few times. The chain joins TRBV7-9 to TRBJ1-2; a possible D gene is TRBD1 (5 bases). Between the trimmed V and J ends, which lost 5 bases and 2 bases, there was a span of 9 bases. CDR3 size: 13 residues. Germline V gene sequence: CDR1 SEHNR, CDR2 FQNEAQ (reference sequence). CDR3 in amino acids: CASSPEGNYGYTF. CDR3 DNA: TGTGCCAGCAGCCCCGAGGGGAACTATGGCTACACCTTC.